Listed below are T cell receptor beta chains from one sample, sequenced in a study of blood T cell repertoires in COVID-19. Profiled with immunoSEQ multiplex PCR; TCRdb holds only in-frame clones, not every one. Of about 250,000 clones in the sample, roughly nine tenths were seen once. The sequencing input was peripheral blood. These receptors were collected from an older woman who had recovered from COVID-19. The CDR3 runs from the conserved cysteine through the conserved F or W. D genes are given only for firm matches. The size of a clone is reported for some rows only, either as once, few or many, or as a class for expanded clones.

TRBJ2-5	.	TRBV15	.	CATSSTLRGTQYF	TGTGCCACCAGCAGCACCCTCCGCGGGACCCAGTACTTC
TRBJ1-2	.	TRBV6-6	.	CATQVQKFYGYTF	TGTGCCACCCAGGTACAGAAGTTCTATGGCTACACCTTC
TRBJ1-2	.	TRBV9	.	CASSMGGDYGYTF	TGTGCCAGCAGCATGGGAGGGGACTATGGCTACACCTTC
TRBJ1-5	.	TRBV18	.	CASSPDSVEDPQHF	TGTGCCAGCTCACCCGATTCAGTTGAAGATCCCCAGCATTTT
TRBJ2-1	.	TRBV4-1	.	CASYPTPQFF	TGCGCCAGCTACCCCACTCCGCAGTTCTTC
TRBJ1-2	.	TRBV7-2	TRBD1	CASSSWDSF	TGTGCCAGCAGCTCGTGGGACAGCTTC
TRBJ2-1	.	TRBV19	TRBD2	CASSMAPRGLFYNEQFF	TGTGCCAGTAGTATGGCACCTCGGGGACTATTCTACAATGAGCAGTTCTTC
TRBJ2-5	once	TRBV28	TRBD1	CASSLPGGRETQYF	TGTGCCAGCAGTTTACCAGGGGGCCGGGAGACCCAGTACTTC
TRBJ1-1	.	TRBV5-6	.	CASSLSAGLNTEAFF	TGTGCCAGCAGCTTGTCGGCGGGCCTGAACACTGAAGCTTTCTTT
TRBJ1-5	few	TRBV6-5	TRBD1	CASSYGTGVDQPQHF	TGTGCCAGCAGTTACGGGACAGGGGTCGATCAGCCCCAGCATTTT
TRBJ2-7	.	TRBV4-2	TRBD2	CASSQVLAGPSYEQYF	TGTGCCAGCAGCCAGGTACTAGCGGGGCCTTCCTACGAGCAGTACTTC
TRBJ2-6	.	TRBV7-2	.	CASSFFGSGANVLTF	TGTGCCAGCAGTTTCTTCGGCTCTGGGGCCAACGTCCTGACTTTC
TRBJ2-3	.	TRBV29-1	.	CSVVAIGPSTDTQYF	TGCAGCGTTGTCGCCATTGGGCCTAGCACAGATACGCAGTATTTT
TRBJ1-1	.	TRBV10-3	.	CAIRAGIEAFF	TGTGCCATCAGGGCGGGCATTGAAGCTTTCTTT
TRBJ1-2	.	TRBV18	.	CASSSGSGGAYGYTF	TGTGCCAGCTCATCGGGCAGTGGGGGCGCCTATGGCTACACCTTC
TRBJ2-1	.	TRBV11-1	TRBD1	CASSHGQGFNEQFF	TGTGCCAGCAGCCATGGACAGGGCTTCAATGAGCAGTTCTTC
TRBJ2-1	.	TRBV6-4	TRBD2	CASSNILLAGVSNEQFF	TGTGCCAGCAGTAACATACTCCTAGCGGGGGTTAGTAATGAGCAGTTCTTC
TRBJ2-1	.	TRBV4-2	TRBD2	CASSQDRGVGEQFF	TGTGCCAGCAGCCAAGATCGGGGGGTCGGTGAGCAGTTCTTC
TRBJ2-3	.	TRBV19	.	CASSTQGNTQYF	TGTGCCAGTAGTACCCAGGGGAATACGCAGTATTTT
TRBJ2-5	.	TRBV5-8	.	CASSLEGGTPGTQYF	TGTGCCAGCAGCTTGGAAGGCGGGACCCCAGGGACCCAGTACTTC
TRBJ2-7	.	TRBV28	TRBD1	CASRRQGADYEQYF	TGTGCCAGCAGACGACAGGGGGCGGACTACGAGCAGTACTTC
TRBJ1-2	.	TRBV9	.	CASSGVGGSANYGYTF	TGTGCCAGCAGCGGAGTGGGAGGGTCAGCTAACTATGGCTACACCTTC
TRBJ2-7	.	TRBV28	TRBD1	CASWGTGTSSYEQYF	TGTGCCAGTTGGGGGACAGGGACCAGCTCCTACGAGCAGTACTTC
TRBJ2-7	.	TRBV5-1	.	CASSPRVSGAYEQYF	TGCGCCAGCAGCCCGCGAGTATCAGGGGCCTACGAGCAGTACTTC
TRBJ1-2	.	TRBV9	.	CASSVALNTYGYTF	TGTGCCAGCAGCGTAGCCTTAAACACCTATGGCTACACCTTC
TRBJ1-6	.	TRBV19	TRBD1	CASSIDRGWSPLHF	TGTGCCAGTAGTATTGACAGGGGCTGGTCACCCCTCCACTTT
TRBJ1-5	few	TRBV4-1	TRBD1	CASSQVGGTGHQPQHF	TGCGCCAGCAGCCAAGTTGGCGGGACAGGGCATCAGCCCCAGCATTTT
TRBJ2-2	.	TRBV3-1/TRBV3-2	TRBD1	CASRRRFGQGDGELFF	TGTGCCAGCAGGAGGAGGTTCGGACAGGGAGACGGGGAGCTGTTTTTT